Listed below are T cell receptor beta chains from one sample, sequenced in a study of T-cell memory formation after mild COVID-19. TCRdb analysed the 5' RACE reads with MiXCR anew, one entry per CDR3 protein. The table has more than 300,000 distinct CDR3 sequences, 12% to 15% seen once. The sequencing input was PBMCs or a T cell subset sorted from them (not recorded which). The receptors originated from a man younger than 35 who had mild COVID-19 (a few samples of this study predate the infection). Cell type and time point are not known. Each CDR3 is given with its conserved first and last residue. D genes are given only for firm matches. Size tells how often a clone was seen (once, few, many) or the class of an expanded clone, and some rows leave it out.

d_call: NA
clone_size: NA
v_call: TRBV12-3/TRBV12-4
j_call: TRBJ2-2
cdr3_nt: TGTGCCAGCAGTCAGATCCCGGGCATCACCGGGGAGCTGTTTTTT
cdr3_aa: CASSQIPGITGELFF

d_call: NA
clone_size: NA
v_call: TRBV6-5
j_call: TRBJ1-2
cdr3_nt: TGTGCCAGCAGTACCCGGGGAGGGGGAATTTATGGCTACACCTTC
cdr3_aa: CASSTRGGGIYGYTF

d_call: NA
clone_size: NA
v_call: TRBV20-1
j_call: TRBJ2-3
cdr3_nt: TGCAGTGCTACTGAGCGCCTTAGCACAGATACGCAGTATTTT
cdr3_aa: CSATERLSTDTQYF

d_call: NA
clone_size: few
v_call: TRBV12-3/TRBV12-4
j_call: TRBJ1-5
cdr3_nt: TGTGCCAGCAGTTTAGCCCCAGGGGCCAAGCATTTT
cdr3_aa: CASSLAPGAKHF

d_call: NA
clone_size: NA
v_call: TRBV7-3
j_call: TRBJ1-1
cdr3_nt: TGTGCCAGCAGCCCCCAGCGGAGCACTGAAGCTTTCTTT
cdr3_aa: CASSPQRSTEAFF

d_call: TRBD2
clone_size: NA
v_call: TRBV5-6
j_call: TRBJ2-1
cdr3_nt: TGTGCCAGCAGCTTCGGTAGCGGGGGTTATGAGCAGTTCTTC
cdr3_aa: CASSFGSGGYEQFF

d_call: NA
clone_size: few
v_call: TRBV18
j_call: TRBJ1-1
cdr3_nt: TGTGCCAGCTCACCACCGGGATCGAACACTGAAGCTTTCTTT
cdr3_aa: CASSPPGSNTEAFF

d_call: NA
clone_size: few
v_call: TRBV15
j_call: TRBJ2-3
cdr3_nt: TGTGCCACCAGCAGAGGACGGGTCGATACGCAGTATTTT
cdr3_aa: CATSRGRVDTQYF

d_call: TRBD2
clone_size: many
v_call: TRBV5-1
j_call: TRBJ2-3
cdr3_nt: TGCGCCAGCAGCTTGAGTAGCGGGGGTCCCCCGGATACGCAGTATTTT
cdr3_aa: CASSLSSGGPPDTQYF

d_call: NA
clone_size: NA
v_call: TRBV5-1
j_call: TRBJ1-5
cdr3_nt: TGCGCCAGCAGACGGGACGTTAGCAATCAGCCCCAGCATTTT
cdr3_aa: CASRRDVSNQPQHF

d_call: NA
clone_size: NA
v_call: TRBV10-3
j_call: TRBJ2-7
cdr3_nt: TGTGCCATCAGTGACCCCGGACGGGATCTCTCCTACGAGCAGTACTTC
cdr3_aa: CAISDPGRDLSYEQYF

d_call: TRBD1
clone_size: NA
v_call: TRBV27
j_call: TRBJ2-1
cdr3_nt: TGTGCCAGCAGTTTATCTTCTGGGGACAGAGCCTACAATGAGCAGTTCTTC
cdr3_aa: CASSLSSGDRAYNEQFF

d_call: NA
clone_size: few
v_call: TRBV4-3
j_call: TRBJ2-7
cdr3_nt: TGCGCCAGCAGCCAAGACAGGGTCTGGTACGGCGAGCAGTACTTC
cdr3_aa: CASSQDRVWYGEQYF

d_call: NA
clone_size: NA
v_call: TRBV20-1
j_call: TRBJ1-5
cdr3_nt: TGCAGTGCTAGAGATCGGGCGGGGCCCCAGCATTTT
cdr3_aa: CSARDRAGPQHF

d_call: NA
clone_size: few
v_call: TRBV9
j_call: TRBJ1-2
cdr3_nt: TGTGCCAGCAGCGTAGGGCCTATCGGTGGCTACACCTTC
cdr3_aa: CASSVGPIGGYTF

d_call: TRBD1
clone_size: NA
v_call: TRBV7-6
j_call: TRBJ2-1
cdr3_nt: TGTGCCAGCAGCTTAGGAGACAGGGGTTGGAATGAGCAGTTCTTC
cdr3_aa: CASSLGDRGWNEQFF

d_call: NA
clone_size: few
v_call: TRBV6-5
j_call: TRBJ1-1
cdr3_nt: TGTGCCAGCAGCTCATCCGGGGTCACTGAAGCTTTCTTT
cdr3_aa: CASSSSGVTEAFF

d_call: NA
clone_size: few
v_call: TRBV7-2
j_call: TRBJ2-3
cdr3_nt: TGTGCCAGCAGCTTAGCCCCCCTGGGCACAGATACGCAGTATTTT
cdr3_aa: CASSLAPLGTDTQYF

d_call: NA
clone_size: few
v_call: TRBV5-1
j_call: TRBJ1-1
cdr3_nt: TGCGCCAGCTCCCTAGATACCTCGGGAACTGAAGCTTTCTTT
cdr3_aa: CASSLDTSGTEAFF

d_call: NA
clone_size: NA
v_call: TRBV12-3/TRBV12-4
j_call: TRBJ1-5
cdr3_nt: TGTGCCAGCAGTTTAGGCAGGGCCTCGGGGCCCCAGCATTTT
cdr3_aa: CASSLGRASGPQHF

d_call: NA
clone_size: many
v_call: TRBV5-1
j_call: TRBJ2-1
cdr3_nt: TGCGCCAGCTGCCCCGGGAAGGAGTTTAATTTTTTCTCCTACAATGAGCAGTTCTTC
cdr3_aa: CASCPGKEFNFFSYNEQFF

d_call: NA
clone_size: few
v_call: TRBV2
j_call: TRBJ2-1
cdr3_nt: TGTGCCAGCAGCTGGCTAGCATCTTTCAATGAGCAGTTCTTC
cdr3_aa: CASSWLASFNEQFF

d_call: NA
clone_size: NA
v_call: TRBV18
j_call: TRBJ1-3
cdr3_nt: TGTGCCAGCTCACCGCTCCCGGAATCCGGAAACACCATATATTTT
cdr3_aa: CASSPLPESGNTIYF

d_call: NA
clone_size: NA
v_call: TRBV9
j_call: TRBJ1-6
cdr3_nt: TGTGCCAGCAGCGTTAGGGGAGAAGGTAATTCACCCCTCCACTTT
cdr3_aa: CASSVRGEGNSPLHF

d_call: NA
clone_size: few
v_call: TRBV7-2
j_call: TRBJ2-1
cdr3_nt: TGTGCCAGCAGCTTAGACACGGGGGAGCAGTTCTTC
cdr3_aa: CASSLDTGEQFF

d_call: NA
clone_size: once
v_call: TRBV20-1
j_call: TRBJ1-6
cdr3_nt: TGCAGTGCTAGAACTTTTTACAGGGATTCACCCCTCCACTTT
cdr3_aa: CSARTFYRDSPLHF

d_call: NA
clone_size: many
v_call: TRBV5-4
j_call: TRBJ2-7
cdr3_nt: TGTGCCAGCAGCTTTGGGGGCGTCAACGAGCAGTACTTC
cdr3_aa: CASSFGGVNEQYF

d_call: NA
clone_size: NA
v_call: TRBV7-2
j_call: TRBJ1-2
cdr3_nt: TGTGCCAGCAGCTTAGCAGGGAGGAGTGGCTACACCTTC
cdr3_aa: CASSLAGRSGYTF

d_call: TRBD1
clone_size: few
v_call: TRBV4-2
j_call: TRBJ1-4
cdr3_nt: TGTGCCAGCAGCCCGACCGTTCGGACAGGGTCAACTAATGAAAAACTGTTTTTT
cdr3_aa: CASSPTVRTGSTNEKLFF

d_call: NA
clone_size: NA
v_call: TRBV6-5
j_call: TRBJ1-2
cdr3_nt: TGTGCCAGCAGGCGAGGTGTAGGGAGTTATGGCTACACCTTC
cdr3_aa: CASRRGVGSYGYTF

d_call: NA
clone_size: NA
v_call: TRBV5-4
j_call: TRBJ1-1
cdr3_nt: TGTGCCAGCATCCTGGGACCCGGAGCTGAAGCTTTCTTT
cdr3_aa: CASILGPGAEAFF

d_call: NA
clone_size: NA
v_call: TRBV20-1
j_call: TRBJ1-2
cdr3_nt: TGCAGTGCCGCGGAGAACTATGGCTACACCTTC
cdr3_aa: CSAAENYGYTF

d_call: NA
clone_size: many
v_call: TRBV7-2
j_call: TRBJ2-5
cdr3_nt: TGTGCCAGCAGCTTTGTCGCGACCGGGGAAGAGACCCAGTACTTC
cdr3_aa: CASSFVATGEETQYF

d_call: TRBD2
clone_size: few
v_call: TRBV28
j_call: TRBJ2-1
cdr3_nt: TGTGCCAGCAGTGAAAGACTAGCGGGGGTAAGGGTGCAGTTCTTC
cdr3_aa: CASSERLAGVRVQFF

d_call: NA
clone_size: few
v_call: TRBV20-1
j_call: TRBJ2-1
cdr3_nt: TGCAGTGCTAGAGCCGCGGAGCACAATGAGCAGTTCTTC
cdr3_aa: CSARAAEHNEQFF

d_call: NA
clone_size: few
v_call: TRBV5-4
j_call: TRBJ1-1
cdr3_nt: TGTGCCAGCAGCTCCCAGGCTACCCTTGAAGCTTTCTTT
cdr3_aa: CASSSQATLEAFF

d_call: NA
clone_size: many
v_call: TRBV10-3
j_call: TRBJ2-3
cdr3_nt: TGTGCCATCAGTGAGTCGAATCCGGCTATCACAGATACGCAGTATTTT
cdr3_aa: CAISESNPAITDTQYF

d_call: NA
clone_size: NA
v_call: TRBV7-9
j_call: TRBJ2-1
cdr3_nt: TGTGCCAGCAGCGCTACTCATTTCAAGAACACTGAGCAGTTCTTC
cdr3_aa: CASSATHFKNTEQFF

d_call: NA
clone_size: many
v_call: TRBV7-3
j_call: TRBJ2-1
cdr3_nt: TGTGCCAGCAGCTCCCTGTCCGGGACGGGGACATACAATGAGCAGTTCTTC
cdr3_aa: CASSSLSGTGTYNEQFF

d_call: NA
clone_size: few
v_call: TRBV4-2
j_call: TRBJ1-6
cdr3_nt: TGTGCCAGCAGCCAAGATCAGAGGGGGGATTCACCCCTCCACTTT
cdr3_aa: CASSQDQRGDSPLHF

d_call: NA
clone_size: NA
v_call: TRBV6-2/TRBV6-3
j_call: TRBJ1-2
cdr3_nt: TGTGCCAGCAGTTACTTCTTTAGGGACGGCTATGGCTACACCTTC
cdr3_aa: CASSYFFRDGYGYTF

d_call: NA
clone_size: many
v_call: TRBV6-4
j_call: TRBJ2-1
cdr3_nt: TGTGCCAGCAGTGATTCCCCTGGGGGTGAGCAGTTCTTC
cdr3_aa: CASSDSPGGEQFF

d_call: NA
clone_size: NA
v_call: TRBV18
j_call: TRBJ1-4
cdr3_nt: TGTGCCAGCTCACCACGAGGGAACAATAATGAAAAACTGTTTTTT
cdr3_aa: CASSPRGNNNEKLFF

d_call: TRBD1
clone_size: few
v_call: TRBV7-2
j_call: TRBJ1-1
cdr3_nt: TGTGCCAGCAGCGTAACGGGACAGGGGAGGACTGAAGCTTTCTTT
cdr3_aa: CASSVTGQGRTEAFF

d_call: TRBD1
clone_size: NA
v_call: TRBV4-1
j_call: TRBJ1-1
cdr3_nt: TGCGCCAGCAGCCAGCTGGGACAGGCCATGAACACTGAAGCTTTCTTT
cdr3_aa: CASSQLGQAMNTEAFF

d_call: NA
clone_size: few
v_call: TRBV2
j_call: TRBJ1-6
cdr3_nt: TGTGCCAGCAGTGAATTGGCAGGGCCCAATTCACCCCTCCACTTT
cdr3_aa: CASSELAGPNSPLHF

d_call: TRBD1
clone_size: NA
v_call: TRBV7-8
j_call: TRBJ2-1
cdr3_nt: TGTGCCAGCCAGACAGGGGGGGTCAATGAGCAGTTCTTC
cdr3_aa: CASQTGGVNEQFF

d_call: TRBD2
clone_size: few
v_call: TRBV6-5
j_call: TRBJ2-2
cdr3_nt: TGTGCCAGCAGTCCCGCGACTAGCGGGGGTACCACCGGGGAGCTGTTTTTT
cdr3_aa: CASSPATSGGTTGELFF

d_call: TRBD1
clone_size: many
v_call: TRBV5-1
j_call: TRBJ1-1
cdr3_nt: TGCGCCAGCAGCTTTGACAGGGCGACAACTGAAGCTTTCTTT
cdr3_aa: CASSFDRATTEAFF

d_call: TRBD2
clone_size: few
v_call: TRBV20-1
j_call: TRBJ2-1
cdr3_nt: TGCAGTGCTAGAGATCCGCCTAGCGGGGCGGATGAGCAGTTCTTC
cdr3_aa: CSARDPPSGADEQFF

d_call: TRBD1
clone_size: NA
v_call: TRBV7-2
j_call: TRBJ1-2
cdr3_nt: TGTGCCAGCAGCCAAACGGGGACAGATGGCTACACCTTC
cdr3_aa: CASSQTGTDGYTF

d_call: NA
clone_size: NA
v_call: TRBV12-3/TRBV12-4
j_call: TRBJ1-2
cdr3_nt: TGTGCCAGCAGTTTAAGGGGGAAGGGCTATGGCTACACCTTC
cdr3_aa: CASSLRGKGYGYTF

d_call: TRBD1
clone_size: NA
v_call: TRBV5-1
j_call: TRBJ1-1
cdr3_nt: TGCGCCAGCAGCCCCGCCAGGGGGAGGAACACTGAAGCTTTCTTT
cdr3_aa: CASSPARGRNTEAFF

d_call: TRBD2
clone_size: NA
v_call: TRBV7-2
j_call: TRBJ2-3
cdr3_nt: TGTGCCAGCAGGCGGACTAGCGGGGCAGATACGCAGTATTTT
cdr3_aa: CASRRTSGADTQYF

d_call: NA
clone_size: few
v_call: TRBV5-1
j_call: TRBJ1-6
cdr3_nt: TGCGCCAGCAGCCAGACAGTGACTGGGGATTCACCCCTCCACTTT
cdr3_aa: CASSQTVTGDSPLHF